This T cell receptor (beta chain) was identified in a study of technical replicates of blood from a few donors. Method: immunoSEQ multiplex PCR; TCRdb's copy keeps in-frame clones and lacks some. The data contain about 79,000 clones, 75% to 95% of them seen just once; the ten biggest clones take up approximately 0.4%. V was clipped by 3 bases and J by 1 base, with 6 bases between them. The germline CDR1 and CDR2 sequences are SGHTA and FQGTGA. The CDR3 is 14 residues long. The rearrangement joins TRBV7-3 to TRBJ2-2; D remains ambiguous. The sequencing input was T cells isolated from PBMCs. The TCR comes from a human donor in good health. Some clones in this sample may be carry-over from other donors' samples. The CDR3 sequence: CASSFNRNTGELFF. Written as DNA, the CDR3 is TGTGCCAGCAGCTTTAACAGGAACACCGGGGAGCTGTTTTTT. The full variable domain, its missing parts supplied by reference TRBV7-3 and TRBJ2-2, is GAGVSQTPSNKVTEKGKYVELRCDPISGHTALYWYRQSLGQGPEFLIYFQGTGAADDSGLPNDRFFAVRPEGSVSTLKIQRTERGDSAVYLCASSFNRNTGELFFGEGSRLTVL.